This T cell receptor beta chain was retrieved from a study of blood T cell repertoires in COVID-19. Per the original methods: Reference gene primer amplification gave nucleated cell count estimates. Sequencing was performed with immunoSEQ multiplex PCR; in TCRdb, only in-frame clones are kept and a portion is missing. V and J calls and clone size are those listed in that table; D and trimming were worked out from the DNA. The sample carries more than 80,000 clones, roughly 88% recorded once. V lost 1 base and J lost 0; bases outside the gene matches: 4. The length of the CDR3 is 16 residues. From germline, CDR1 is SGHTA and CDR2 FQGNSA.

The origin of this receptor is a woman of 80 years or more with active or convalescent COVID-19. Source material: peripheral blood. The chain is built from TRBV7-2 and TRBJ2-3, with 7 bases that match TRBD2. The CDR3 reads CASSLVGGGSTDTQYF. CDR3 sequence (DNA): TGTGCCAGCAGCTTAGTGGGCGGGGGTAGCACAGATACGCAGTATTTT.